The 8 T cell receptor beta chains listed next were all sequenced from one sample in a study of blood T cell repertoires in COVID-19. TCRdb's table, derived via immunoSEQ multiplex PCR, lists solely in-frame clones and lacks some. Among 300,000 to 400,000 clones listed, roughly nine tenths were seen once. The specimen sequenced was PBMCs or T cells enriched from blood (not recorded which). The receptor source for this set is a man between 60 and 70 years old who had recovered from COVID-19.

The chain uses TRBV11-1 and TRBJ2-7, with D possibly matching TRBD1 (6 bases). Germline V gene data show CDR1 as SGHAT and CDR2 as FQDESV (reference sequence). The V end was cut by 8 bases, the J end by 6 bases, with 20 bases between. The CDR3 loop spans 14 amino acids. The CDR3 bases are TGTGCCAGCTCCCCCTTACAGGGTATAGGCGAGCAGTACTTC. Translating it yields CASSPLQGIGEQYF.

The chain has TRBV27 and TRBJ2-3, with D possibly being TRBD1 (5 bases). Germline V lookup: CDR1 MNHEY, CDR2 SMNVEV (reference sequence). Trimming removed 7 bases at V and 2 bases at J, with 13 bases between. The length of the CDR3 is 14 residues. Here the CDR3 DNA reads TGTGCCAGCAAGGAGCCAGGGTTCACAGATACGCAGTATTTT. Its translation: CASKEPGFTDTQYF.

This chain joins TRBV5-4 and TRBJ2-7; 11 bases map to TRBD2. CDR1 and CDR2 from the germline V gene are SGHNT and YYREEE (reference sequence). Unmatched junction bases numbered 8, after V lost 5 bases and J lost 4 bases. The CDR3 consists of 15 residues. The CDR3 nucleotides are TGTGCCAGCAGTTTCGTAGCGGGGGGGAGGTACGAGCAGTACTTC. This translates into CASSFVAGGRYEQYF.

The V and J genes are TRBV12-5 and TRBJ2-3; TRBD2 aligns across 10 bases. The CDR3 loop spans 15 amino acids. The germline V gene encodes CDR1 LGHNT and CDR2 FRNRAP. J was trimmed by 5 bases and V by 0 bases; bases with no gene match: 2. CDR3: CASGLVLAGRDTQYF. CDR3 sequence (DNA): TGTGCTAGTGGTTTGGTACTAGCGGGGAGAGATACGCAGTATTTT.

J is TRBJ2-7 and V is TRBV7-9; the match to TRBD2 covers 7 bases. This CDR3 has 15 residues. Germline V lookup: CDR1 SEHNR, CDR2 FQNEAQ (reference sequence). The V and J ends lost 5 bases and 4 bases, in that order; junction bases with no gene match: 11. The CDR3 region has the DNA TGTGCCAGCAGCCTATCCGGGACCGGGGGGTACGAGCAGTACTTC. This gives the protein CASSLSGTGGYEQYF.

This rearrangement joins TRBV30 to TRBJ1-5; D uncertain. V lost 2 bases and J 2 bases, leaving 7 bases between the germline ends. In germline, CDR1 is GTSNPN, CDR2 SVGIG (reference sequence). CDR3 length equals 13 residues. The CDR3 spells CAWSMGGNQPQHF. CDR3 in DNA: TGTGCCTGGAGTATGGGAGGCAATCAGCCCCAGCATTTT. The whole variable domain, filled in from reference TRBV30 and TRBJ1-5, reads SQTIHQWPATLVQPVGSPLSLECTVEGTSNPNLYWYRQAAGRGLQLLFYSVGIGQISSEVPQNLSASRPQDRQFILSSKKLLLSDSGFYLCAWSMGGNQPQHFGDGTRLSIL.

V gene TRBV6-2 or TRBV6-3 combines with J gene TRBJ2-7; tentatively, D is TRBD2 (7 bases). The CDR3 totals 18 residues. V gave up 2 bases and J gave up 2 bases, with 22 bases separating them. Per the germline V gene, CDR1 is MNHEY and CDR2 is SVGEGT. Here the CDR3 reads CASSYLGGGLPTAYEQYF. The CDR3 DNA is TGTGCCAGCAGTTACCTGGGCGGGGGCTTACCGACGGCCTACGAGCAGTACTTC.

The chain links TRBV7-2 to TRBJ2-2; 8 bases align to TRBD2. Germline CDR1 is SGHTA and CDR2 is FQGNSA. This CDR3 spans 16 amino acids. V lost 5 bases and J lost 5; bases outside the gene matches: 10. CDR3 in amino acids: CASSPQRGPLTGELFF. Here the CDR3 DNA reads TGTGCCAGCAGCCCCCAGCGGGGGCCGTTAACCGGGGAGCTGTTTTTT.